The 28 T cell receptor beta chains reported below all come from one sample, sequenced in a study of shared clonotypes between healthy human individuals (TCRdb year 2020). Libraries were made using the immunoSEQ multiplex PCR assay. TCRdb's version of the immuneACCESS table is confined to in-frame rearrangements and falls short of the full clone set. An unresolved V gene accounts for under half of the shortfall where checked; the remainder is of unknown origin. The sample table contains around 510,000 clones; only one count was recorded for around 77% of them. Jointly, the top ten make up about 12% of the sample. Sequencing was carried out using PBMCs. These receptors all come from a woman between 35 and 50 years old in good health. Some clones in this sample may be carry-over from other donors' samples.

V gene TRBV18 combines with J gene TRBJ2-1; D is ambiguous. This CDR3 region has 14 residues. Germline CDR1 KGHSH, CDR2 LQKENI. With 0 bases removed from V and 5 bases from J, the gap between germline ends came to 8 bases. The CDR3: CASSPPNTDNEQFF. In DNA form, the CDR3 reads TGTGCCAGCTCACCACCGAACACAGACAATGAGCAGTTCTTC.

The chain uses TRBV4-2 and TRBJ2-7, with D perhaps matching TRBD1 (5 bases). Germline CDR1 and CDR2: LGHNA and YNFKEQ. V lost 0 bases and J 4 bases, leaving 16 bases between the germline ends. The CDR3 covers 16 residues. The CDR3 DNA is TGTGCCAGCAGCCAAGACGGACCAGGGAATGCGTACGAGCAGTACTTC. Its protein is CASSQDGPGNAYEQYF.

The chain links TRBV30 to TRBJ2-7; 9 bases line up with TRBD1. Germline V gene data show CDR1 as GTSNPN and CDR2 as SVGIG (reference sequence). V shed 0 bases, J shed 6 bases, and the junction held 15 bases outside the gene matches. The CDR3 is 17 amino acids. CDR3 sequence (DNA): TGTGCCTGGAGTGTACTTTGGACAGGGGCTGAAACCGGCGAGCAGTACTTC. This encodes CAWSVLWTGAETGEQYF.

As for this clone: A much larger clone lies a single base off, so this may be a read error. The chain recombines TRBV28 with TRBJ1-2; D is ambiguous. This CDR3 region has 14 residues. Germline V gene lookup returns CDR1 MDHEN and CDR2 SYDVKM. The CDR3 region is CVSNWAALNYGYTF. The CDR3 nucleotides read TGTGTCAGCAACTGGGCGGCACTTAACTATGGCTACACCTTC.

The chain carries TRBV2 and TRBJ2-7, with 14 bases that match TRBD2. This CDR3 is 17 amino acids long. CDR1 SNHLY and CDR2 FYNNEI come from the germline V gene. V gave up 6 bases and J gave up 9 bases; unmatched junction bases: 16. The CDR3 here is CASSAGLAGVYSAAQYF. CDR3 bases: TGTGCCAGCAGCGCGGGACTAGCGGGAGTTTATTCAGCTGCGCAGTACTTC.

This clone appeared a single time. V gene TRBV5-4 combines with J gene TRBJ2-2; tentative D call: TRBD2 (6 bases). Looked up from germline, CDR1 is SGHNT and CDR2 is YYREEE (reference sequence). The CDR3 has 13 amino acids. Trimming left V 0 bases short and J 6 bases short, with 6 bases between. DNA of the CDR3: TGTGCCAGCAGCTTGGAGCGGGCCGGGGAGCTGTTTTTT. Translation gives CASSLERAGELFF.

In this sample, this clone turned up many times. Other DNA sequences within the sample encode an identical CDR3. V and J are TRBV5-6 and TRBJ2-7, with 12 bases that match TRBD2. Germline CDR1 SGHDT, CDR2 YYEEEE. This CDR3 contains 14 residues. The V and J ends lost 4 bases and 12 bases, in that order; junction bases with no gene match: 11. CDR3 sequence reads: CASSTPGLAGTLYF. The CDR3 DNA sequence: TGTGCCAGCAGCACGCCGGGACTAGCGGGTACACTGTACTTC.

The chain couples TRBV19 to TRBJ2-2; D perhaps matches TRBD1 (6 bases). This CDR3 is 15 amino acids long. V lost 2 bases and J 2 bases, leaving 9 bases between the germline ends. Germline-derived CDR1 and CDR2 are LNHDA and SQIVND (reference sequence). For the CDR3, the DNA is TGTGCCAGTAGTATACAGGGGACAAACACCGGGGAGCTGTTTTTT. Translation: CASSIQGTNTGELFF.

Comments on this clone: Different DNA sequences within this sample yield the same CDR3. CDR3 in DNA: TGTGCCAGCAGTAGGCAGGGAAGCACAGATACGCAGTATTTT. Amino acid sequence: CASSRQGSTDTQYF. The chain is built from TRBV28 and TRBJ2-3, with D perhaps TRBD1 (5 bases). From germline, CDR1 is MDHEN and CDR2 SYDVKM. Trimming pared 5 bases from V and 0 bases from J, leaving 9 bases between. CDR3 size: 14 residues.

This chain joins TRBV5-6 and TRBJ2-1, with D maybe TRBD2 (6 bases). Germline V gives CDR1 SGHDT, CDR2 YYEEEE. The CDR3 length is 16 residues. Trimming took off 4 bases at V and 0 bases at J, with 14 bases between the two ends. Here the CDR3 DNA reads TGTGCCAGCAGCAGCTTAGCGGTGAGCTCCTACAATGAGCAGTTCTTC. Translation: CASSSLAVSSYNEQFF.

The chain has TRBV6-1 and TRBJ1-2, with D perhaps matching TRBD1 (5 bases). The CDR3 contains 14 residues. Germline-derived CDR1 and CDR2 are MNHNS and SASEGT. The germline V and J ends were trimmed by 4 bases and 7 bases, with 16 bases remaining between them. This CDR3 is CASSVVWGSGGYTF. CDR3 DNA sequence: TGTGCCAGCAGTGTTGTGTGGGGCTCTGGTGGCTACACCTTC.

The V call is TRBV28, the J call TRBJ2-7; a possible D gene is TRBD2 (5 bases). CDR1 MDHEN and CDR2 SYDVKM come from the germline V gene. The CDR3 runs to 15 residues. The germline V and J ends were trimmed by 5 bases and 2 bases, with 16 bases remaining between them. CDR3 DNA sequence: TGTGCCAGCAGTCCCCCCCGGGGTGATGCCTACGAGCAGTACTTC. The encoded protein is CASSPPRGDAYEQYF.

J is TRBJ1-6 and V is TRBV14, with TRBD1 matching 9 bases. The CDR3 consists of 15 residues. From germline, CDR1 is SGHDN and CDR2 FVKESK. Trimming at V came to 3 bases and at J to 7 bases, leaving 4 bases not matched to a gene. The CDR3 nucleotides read TGTGCCAGCAGCCAGGGGGGACAGGGAAATTCACCCCTCCACTTT. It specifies CASSQGGQGNSPLHF. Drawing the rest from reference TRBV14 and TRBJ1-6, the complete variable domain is EAGVTQFPSHSVIEKGQTVTLRCDPISGHDNLYWYRRVMGKEIKFLLHFVKESKQDESGMPNNRFLAERTGGTYSTLKVQPAELEDSGVYFCASSQGGQGNSPLHFGNGTRLTVT.

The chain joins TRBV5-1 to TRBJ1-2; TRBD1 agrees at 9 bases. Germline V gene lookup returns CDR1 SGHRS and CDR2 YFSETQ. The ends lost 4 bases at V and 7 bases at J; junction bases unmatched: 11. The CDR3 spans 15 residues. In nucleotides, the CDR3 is TGCGCCAGCAGCATAACAGGGGGCTCGACGGGTGGCTACACCTTC. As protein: CASSITGGSTGGYTF.

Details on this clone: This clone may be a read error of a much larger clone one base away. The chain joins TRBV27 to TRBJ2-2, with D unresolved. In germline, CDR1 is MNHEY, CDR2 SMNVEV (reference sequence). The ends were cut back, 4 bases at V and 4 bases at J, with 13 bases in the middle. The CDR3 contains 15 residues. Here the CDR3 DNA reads TGTGCCAGCAGTTATCTAAGAGTCCCCACCGGGGAGCTGTTTTTT. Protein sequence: CASSYLRVPTGELFF.

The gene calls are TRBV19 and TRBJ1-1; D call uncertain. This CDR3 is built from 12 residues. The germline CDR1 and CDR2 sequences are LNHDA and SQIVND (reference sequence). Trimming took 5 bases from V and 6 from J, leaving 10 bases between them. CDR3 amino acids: CASSAREAEAFF. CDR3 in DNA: TGTGCCAGTAGTGCCCGGGAAGCTGAAGCTTTCTTT.

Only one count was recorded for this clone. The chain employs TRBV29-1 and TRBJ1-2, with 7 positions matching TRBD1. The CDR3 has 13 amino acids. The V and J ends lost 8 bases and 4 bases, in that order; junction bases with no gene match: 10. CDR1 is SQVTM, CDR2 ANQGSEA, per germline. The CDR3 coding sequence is TGCAGCTCCACTTTAGGGGACAGCTATGGCTACACCTTC. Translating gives CSSTLGDSYGYTF. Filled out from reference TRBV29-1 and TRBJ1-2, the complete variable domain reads SAVISQKPSRDICQRGTSLTIQCQVDSQVTMMFWYRQQPGQSLTLIATANQGSEATYESGFVIDKFPISRPNLTFSTLTVSNMSPEDSSIYLCSSTLGDSYGYTFGSGTRLTVV.

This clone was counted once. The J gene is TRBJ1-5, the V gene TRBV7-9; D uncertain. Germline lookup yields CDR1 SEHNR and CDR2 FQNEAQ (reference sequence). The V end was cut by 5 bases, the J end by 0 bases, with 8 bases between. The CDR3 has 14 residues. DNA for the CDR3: TGTGCCAGCAGCCAAGGGAGTAGCAATCAGCCCCAGCATTTT. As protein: CASSQGSSNQPQHF.

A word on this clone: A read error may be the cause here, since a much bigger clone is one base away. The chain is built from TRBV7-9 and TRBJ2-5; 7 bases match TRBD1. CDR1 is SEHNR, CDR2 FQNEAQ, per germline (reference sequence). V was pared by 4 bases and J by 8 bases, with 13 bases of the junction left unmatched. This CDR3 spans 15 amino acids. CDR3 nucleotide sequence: TGTGCCAGCAGCTCATTTTCCAGGGGGAGCGGAACCCAGTACTTC. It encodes CASSSFSRGSGTQYF.

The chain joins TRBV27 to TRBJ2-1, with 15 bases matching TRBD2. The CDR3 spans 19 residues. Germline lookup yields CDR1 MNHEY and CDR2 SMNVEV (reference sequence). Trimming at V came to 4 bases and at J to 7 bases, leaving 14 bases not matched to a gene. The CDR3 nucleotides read TGTGCCAGCAGTTCCCTCGGACTAGCGGGAGGGCCGGCCGTTAATGAGCAGTTCTTC. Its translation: CASSSLGLAGGPAVNEQFF.

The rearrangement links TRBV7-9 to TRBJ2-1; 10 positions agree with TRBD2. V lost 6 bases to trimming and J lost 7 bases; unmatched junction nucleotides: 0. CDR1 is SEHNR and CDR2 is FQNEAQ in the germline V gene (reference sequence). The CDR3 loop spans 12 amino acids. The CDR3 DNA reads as TGTGCCAGCAGGGGACTAGCGAATGAGCAGTTCTTC. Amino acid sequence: CASRGLANEQFF.

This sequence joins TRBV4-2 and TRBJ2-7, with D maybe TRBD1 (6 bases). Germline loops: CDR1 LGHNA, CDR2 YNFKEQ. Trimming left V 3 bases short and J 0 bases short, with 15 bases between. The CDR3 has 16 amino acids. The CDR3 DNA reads TGTGCCAGCAGCCAGCGGACAGCCAGGAGCTCCTACGAGCAGTACTTC. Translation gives CASSQRTARSSYEQYF.

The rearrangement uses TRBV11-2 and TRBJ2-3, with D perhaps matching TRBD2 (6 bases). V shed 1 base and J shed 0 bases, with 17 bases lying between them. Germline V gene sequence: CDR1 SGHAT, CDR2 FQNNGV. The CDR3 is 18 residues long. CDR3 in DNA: TGTGCCAGCAGCTTAGTGGGGGTCGGGGGACCTAGCACAGATACGCAGTATTTT. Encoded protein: CASSLVGVGGPSTDTQYF.

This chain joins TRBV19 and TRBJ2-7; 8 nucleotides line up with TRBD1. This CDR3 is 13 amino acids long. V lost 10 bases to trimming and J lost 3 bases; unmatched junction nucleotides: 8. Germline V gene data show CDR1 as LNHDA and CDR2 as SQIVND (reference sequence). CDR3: CATSPGQDYEQYF. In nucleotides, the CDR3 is TGTGCCACTTCCCCGGGACAGGACTACGAGCAGTACTTC.

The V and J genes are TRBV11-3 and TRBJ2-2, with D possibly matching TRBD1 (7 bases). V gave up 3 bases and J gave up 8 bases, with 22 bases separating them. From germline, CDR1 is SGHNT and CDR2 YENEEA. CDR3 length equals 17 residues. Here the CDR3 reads CASSFSPSGGNCGELFF. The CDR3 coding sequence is TGTGCCAGCAGCTTTAGCCCCTCAGGGGGGAATTGTGGGGAGCTGTTTTTT.

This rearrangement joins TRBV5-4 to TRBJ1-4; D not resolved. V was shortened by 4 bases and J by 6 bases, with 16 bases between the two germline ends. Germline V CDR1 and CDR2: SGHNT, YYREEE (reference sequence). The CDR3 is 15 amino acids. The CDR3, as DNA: TGTGCCAGCAGCACTAGCCCAGGTGTCTATGAAAAACTGTTTTTT. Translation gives CASSTSPGVYEKLFF.

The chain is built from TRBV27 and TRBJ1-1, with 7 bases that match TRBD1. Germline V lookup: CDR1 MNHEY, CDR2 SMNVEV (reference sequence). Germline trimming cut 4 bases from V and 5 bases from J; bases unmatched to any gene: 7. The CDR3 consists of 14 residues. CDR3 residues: CASSSRQGYTEAFF. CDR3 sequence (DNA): TGTGCCAGCAGTTCCCGACAGGGTTATACTGAAGCTTTCTTT.

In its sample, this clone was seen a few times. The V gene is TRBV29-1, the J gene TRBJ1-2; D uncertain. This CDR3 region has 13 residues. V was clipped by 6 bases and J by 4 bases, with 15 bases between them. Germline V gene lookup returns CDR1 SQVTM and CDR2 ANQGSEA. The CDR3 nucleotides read TGCAGCGTCCAAGGTGGCGCCGGCTATGGCTACACCTTC. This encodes CSVQGGAGYGYTF.